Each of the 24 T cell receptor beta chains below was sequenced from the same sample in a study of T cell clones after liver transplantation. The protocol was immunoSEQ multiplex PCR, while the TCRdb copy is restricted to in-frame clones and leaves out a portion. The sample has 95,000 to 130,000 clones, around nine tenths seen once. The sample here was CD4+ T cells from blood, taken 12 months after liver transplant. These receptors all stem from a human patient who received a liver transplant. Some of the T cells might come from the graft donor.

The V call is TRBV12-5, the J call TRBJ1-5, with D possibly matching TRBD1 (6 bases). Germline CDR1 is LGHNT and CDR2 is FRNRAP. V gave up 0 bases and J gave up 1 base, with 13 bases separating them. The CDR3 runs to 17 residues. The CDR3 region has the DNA TGTGCTAGTGGTTTGGTACGAGGGGGGGCGAGCAATCAGCCCCAGCATTTT. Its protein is CASGLVRGGASNQPQHF.

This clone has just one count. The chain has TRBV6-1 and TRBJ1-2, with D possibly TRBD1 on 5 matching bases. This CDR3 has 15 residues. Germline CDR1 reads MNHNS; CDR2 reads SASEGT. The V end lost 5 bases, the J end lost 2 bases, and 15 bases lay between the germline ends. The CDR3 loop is CASSTFSRDNYGYTF. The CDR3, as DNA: TGTGCCAGCAGTACTTTTTCTCGGGACAACTATGGCTACACCTTC.

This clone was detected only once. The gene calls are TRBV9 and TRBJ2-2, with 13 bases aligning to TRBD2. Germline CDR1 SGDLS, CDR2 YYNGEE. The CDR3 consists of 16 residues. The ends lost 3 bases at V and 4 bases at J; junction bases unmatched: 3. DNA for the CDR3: TGTGCCAGCAGCGGACTAGCGGGAGGTGGCACCGGGGAGCTGTTTTTT. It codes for CASSGLAGGGTGELFF.

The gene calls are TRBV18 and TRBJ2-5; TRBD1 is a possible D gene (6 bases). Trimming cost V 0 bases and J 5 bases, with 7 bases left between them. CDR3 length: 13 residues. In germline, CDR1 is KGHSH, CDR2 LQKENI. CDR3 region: CASSPPRGETQYF. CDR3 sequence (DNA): TGTGCCAGCTCACCACCGAGGGGGGAGACCCAGTACTTC.

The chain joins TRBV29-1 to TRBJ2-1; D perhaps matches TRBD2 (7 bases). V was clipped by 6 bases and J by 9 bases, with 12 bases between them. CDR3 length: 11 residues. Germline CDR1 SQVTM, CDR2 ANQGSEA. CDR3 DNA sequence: TGCAGCGTGGGAGGGGGGTTTGAGCAGTTCTTC. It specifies CSVGGGFEQFF.

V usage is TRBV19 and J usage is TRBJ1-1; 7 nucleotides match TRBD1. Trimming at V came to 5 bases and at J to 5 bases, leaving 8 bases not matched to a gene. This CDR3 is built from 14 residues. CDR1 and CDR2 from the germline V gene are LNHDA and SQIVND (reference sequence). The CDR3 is CASSPWDRDTEAFF. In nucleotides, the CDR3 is TGTGCCAGTAGTCCCTGGGACAGAGATACTGAAGCTTTCTTT.

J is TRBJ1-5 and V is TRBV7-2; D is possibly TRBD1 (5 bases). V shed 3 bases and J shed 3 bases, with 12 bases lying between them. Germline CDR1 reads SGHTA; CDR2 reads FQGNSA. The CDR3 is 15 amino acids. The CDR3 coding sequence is TGTGCCAGCAGCTTCGCGCCGGGACTCAATCAGCCCCAGCATTTT. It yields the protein CASSFAPGLNQPQHF.

The DNA for the CDR3 is TGCGCCAGCAGCCAAGAAGGGGGGGCCGGAGAGACCCAGTACTTC. Translating it yields CASSQEGGAGETQYF. This rearrangement joins TRBV4-3 to TRBJ2-5; maybe TRBD2 (7 bases). CDR1 is LGHNA, CDR2 YSLEER, per germline. V lost 0 bases to trimming and J lost 4 bases, with 12 bases between them. The CDR3 loop spans 15 amino acids.

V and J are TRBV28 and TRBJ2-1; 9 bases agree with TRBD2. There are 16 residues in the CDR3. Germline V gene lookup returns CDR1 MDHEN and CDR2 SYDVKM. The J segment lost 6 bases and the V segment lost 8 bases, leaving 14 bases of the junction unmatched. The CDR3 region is CASRYGGRARINEQFF. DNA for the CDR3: TGTGCCAGCCGGTACGGCGGGAGGGCCCGGATCAATGAGCAGTTCTTC.

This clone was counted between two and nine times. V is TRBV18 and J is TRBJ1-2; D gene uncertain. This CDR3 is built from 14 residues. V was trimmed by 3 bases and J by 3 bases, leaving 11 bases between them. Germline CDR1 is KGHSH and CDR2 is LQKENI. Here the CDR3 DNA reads TGTGCCAGCTCACCCTCCCGCCAGGACTATGGCTACACCTTC. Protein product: CASSPSRQDYGYTF.

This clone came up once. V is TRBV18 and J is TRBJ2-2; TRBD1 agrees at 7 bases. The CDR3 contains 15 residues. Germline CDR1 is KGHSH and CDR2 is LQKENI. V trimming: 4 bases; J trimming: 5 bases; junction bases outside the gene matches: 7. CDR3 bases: TGTGCCAGCTCACTACTGGACAGGTTGACCGGGGAGCTGTTTTTT. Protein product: CASSLLDRLTGELFF.

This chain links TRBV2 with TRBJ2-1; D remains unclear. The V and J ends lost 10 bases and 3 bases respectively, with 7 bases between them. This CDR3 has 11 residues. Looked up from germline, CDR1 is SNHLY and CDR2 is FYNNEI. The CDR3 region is CATLYYNEQFF. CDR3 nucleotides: TGTGCCACCTTATACTACAATGAGCAGTTCTTC.

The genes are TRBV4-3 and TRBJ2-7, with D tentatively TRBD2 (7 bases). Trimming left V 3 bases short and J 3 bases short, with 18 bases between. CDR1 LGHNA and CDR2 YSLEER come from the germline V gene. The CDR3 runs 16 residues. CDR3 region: CASSQGGGGAGYEQYF. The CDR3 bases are TGCGCCAGCAGCCAGGGGGGAGGGGGAGCGGGCTACGAGCAGTACTTC.

The CDR3 nucleotides read TGTGCCAGCAGCTTAGTCCGGGAGGATACGCAGTATTTT. Protein: CASSLVREDTQYF. The chain joins TRBV7-6 to TRBJ2-3; possible D gene TRBD2, 6 bases. Per germline, CDR1 SGHVS and CDR2 FNYEAQ. Trimming shortened V by 1 base and J by 6 bases, and 8 bases separated the two germline ends. The CDR3 is made up of 13 amino acids.

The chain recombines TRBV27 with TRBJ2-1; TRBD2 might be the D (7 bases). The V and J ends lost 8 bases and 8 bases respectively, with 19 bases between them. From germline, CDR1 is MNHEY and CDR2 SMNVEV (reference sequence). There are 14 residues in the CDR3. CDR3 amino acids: CASRQSTGRDEQFF. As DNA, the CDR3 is TGTGCCAGCCGACAATCTACAGGGAGGGATGAGCAGTTCTTC.

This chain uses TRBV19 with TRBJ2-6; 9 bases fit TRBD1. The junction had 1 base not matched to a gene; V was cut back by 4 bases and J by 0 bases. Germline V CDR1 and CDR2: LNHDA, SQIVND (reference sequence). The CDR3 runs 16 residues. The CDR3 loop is CASSTGQGSGANVLTF. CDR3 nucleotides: TGTGCCAGTAGTACGGGACAGGGCTCTGGGGCCAACGTCCTGACTTTC. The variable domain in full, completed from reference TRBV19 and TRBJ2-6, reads DGGITQSPKYLFRKEGQNVTLSCEQNLNHDAMYWYRQDPGQGLRLIYYSQIVNDFQKGDIAEGYSVSREKKESFPLTVTSAQKNPTAFYLCASSTGQGSGANVLTFGAGSRLTVL.

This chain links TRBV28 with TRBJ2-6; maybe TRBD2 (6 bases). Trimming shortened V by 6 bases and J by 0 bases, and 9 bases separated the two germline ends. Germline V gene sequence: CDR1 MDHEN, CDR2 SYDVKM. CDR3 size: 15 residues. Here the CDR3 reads CASSLGGSGANVLTF. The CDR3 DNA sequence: TGTGCCAGCAGCTTGGGGGGCTCTGGGGCCAACGTCCTGACTTTC.

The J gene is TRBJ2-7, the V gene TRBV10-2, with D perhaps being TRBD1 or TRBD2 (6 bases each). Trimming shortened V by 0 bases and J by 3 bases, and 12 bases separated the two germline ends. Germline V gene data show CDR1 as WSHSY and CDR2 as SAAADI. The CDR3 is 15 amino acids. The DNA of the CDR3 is TGCGCCAGCAGTGAGTCTAGCGGAGGGGGCTACGAGCAGTACTTC. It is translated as CASSESSGGGYEQYF.

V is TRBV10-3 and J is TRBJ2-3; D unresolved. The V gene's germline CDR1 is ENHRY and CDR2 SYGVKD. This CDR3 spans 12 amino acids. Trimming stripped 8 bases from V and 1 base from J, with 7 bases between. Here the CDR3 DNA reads TGTGCCATCGGCCCCGGCACAGATACGCAGTATTTT. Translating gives CAIGPGTDTQYF.

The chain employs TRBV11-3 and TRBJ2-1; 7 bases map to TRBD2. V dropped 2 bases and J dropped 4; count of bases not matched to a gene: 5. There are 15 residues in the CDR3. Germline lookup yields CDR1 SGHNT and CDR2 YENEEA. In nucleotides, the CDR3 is TGTGCCAGCAGCTTAAGCGGGACGGCATACAATGAGCAGTTCTTC. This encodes CASSLSGTAYNEQFF.

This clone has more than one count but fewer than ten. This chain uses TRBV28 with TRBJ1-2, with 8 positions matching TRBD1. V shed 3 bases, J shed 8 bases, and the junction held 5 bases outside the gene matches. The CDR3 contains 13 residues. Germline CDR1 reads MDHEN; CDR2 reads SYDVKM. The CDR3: CASSFGQGGGYTF. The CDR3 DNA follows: TGTGCCAGCAGTTTCGGACAGGGCGGCGGCTACACCTTC.

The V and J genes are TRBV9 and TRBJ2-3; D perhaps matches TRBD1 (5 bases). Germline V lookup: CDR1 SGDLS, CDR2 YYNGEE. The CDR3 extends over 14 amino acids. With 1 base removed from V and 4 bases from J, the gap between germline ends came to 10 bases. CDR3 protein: CASSVQGQADTQYF. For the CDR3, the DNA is TGTGCCAGCAGCGTACAGGGTCAAGCAGATACGCAGTATTTT.

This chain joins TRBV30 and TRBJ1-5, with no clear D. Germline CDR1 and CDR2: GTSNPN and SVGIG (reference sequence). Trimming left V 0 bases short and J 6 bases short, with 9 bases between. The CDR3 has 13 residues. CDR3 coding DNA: TGTGCCTGGAGTGTAATGCCGCGTCAGCCCCAGCATTTT. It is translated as CAWSVMPRQPQHF.

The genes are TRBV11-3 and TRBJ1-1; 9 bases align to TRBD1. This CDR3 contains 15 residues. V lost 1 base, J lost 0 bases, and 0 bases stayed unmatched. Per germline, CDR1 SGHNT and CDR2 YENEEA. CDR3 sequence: CASSLGTGVNTEAFF. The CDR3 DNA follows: TGTGCCAGCAGCTTAGGGACAGGGGTGAACACTGAAGCTTTCTTT.